A selection of T cell receptor beta chains follows, all from one sample in a study of T cells after yellow fever vaccination. TCRdb re-called the 5' RACE reads through MiXCR, storing one row per CDR3 protein. The sample lists some 110,000 distinct CDR3 sequences; about 7.8% were seen once. This specimen consisted of CD4+ T cells sorted from PBMCs, obtained approximately 47 days after the first yellow fever vaccination. The receptors were sampled from a man between 18 and 29 years old who received the YFV17D yellow fever vaccine. Each CDR3 is given with its conserved first and last residue. The order of the fields is J gene, V gene, CDR3 protein.

J: TRBJ2-1
V: TRBV29-1
CDR3: CSVGGLGQSSYNEQFF

J: TRBJ1-4
V: TRBV2
CDR3: CASSLLTYAVFF

J: TRBJ1-1
V: TRBV5-1
CDR3: CASSLGGQFVGTEAFF

J: TRBJ1-1
V: TRBV7-9
CDR3: CASSLVGHNTEAFF

J: TRBJ1-1
V: TRBV7-9
CDR3: CASSLPGGGLTEAFF

J: TRBJ2-1
V: TRBV6-5
CDR3: CASSYNAGGLNNEQFF

J: TRBJ1-1
V: TRBV4-3
CDR3: CASSQVKGELNTEAFF

J: TRBJ2-2
V: TRBV7-2
CDR3: CSSSLGLGPKNSGELFF

J: TRBJ2-5
V: TRBV5-1
CDR3: CASQQTSGDQETQYF

J: TRBJ1-5
V: TRBV10-2
CDR3: CASSGQTRNQPQHF

J: TRBJ2-7
V: TRBV12-3/TRBV12-4
CDR3: CATWDGSYEQYF

J: TRBJ2-4
V: TRBV5-6
CDR3: CASSQKTGGQNIQYF

J: TRBJ2-1
V: TRBV18
CDR3: CASSPLGQGTNEQFF

J: TRBJ1-2
V: TRBV3-1
CDR3: CASSRESYGYTF

J: TRBJ1-4
V: TRBV5-1
CDR3: CASSPGGGTNEKLFF

J: TRBJ1-2
V: TRBV20-1
CDR3: CSARSGAGYGYTF

J: TRBJ2-3
V: TRBV7-2
CDR3: CASSSSGTQSWDTQYF

J: TRBJ2-7
V: TRBV5-1
CDR3: CASSLVTATYEQYF

J: TRBJ1-1
V: TRBV5-6
CDR3: CASSGPKLNTEAFF

J: TRBJ2-2
V: TRBV5-1
CDR3: CASHTGNTGELFF

J: TRBJ1-4
V: TRBV7-9
CDR3: CASSTNGATNEKLFF

J: TRBJ1-2
V: TRBV12-3/TRBV12-4
CDR3: CASSRQIPYGYTF

J: TRBJ2-3
V: TRBV4-2
CDR3: CASSPREVAGGTDTQYF

J: TRBJ2-4
V: TRBV7-2
CDR3: CASSREGGQPGHIQYF

J: TRBJ2-3
V: TRBV5-1
CDR3: CASSPAGVRADTQYF

J: TRBJ2-1
V: TRBV11-1
CDR3: CATPRERPGHYSSYNEQFF

J: TRBJ2-5
V: TRBV20-1
CDR3: CSARKYQETQYF

J: TRBJ1-2
V: TRBV5-1
CDR3: CASSLTAGQANYGYTF

J: TRBJ2-6
V: TRBV4-3
CDR3: CASSQEMGLGANVLTF

J: TRBJ1-2
V: TRBV7-2
CDR3: CASSSGPSYGYTF

J: TRBJ2-3
V: TRBV7-9
CDR3: CASSWGDTQYF

J: TRBJ2-7
V: TRBV6-2/TRBV6-3
CDR3: CASSSLLRGRKTYEQYF

J: TRBJ2-3
V: TRBV5-1
CDR3: CASSLLAGVTDTQYF

J: TRBJ2-1
V: TRBV4-3
CDR3: CASSQGGDGDEQFF

J: TRBJ1-1
V: TRBV7-9
CDR3: CASSIGGYTEAFF

J: TRBJ2-2
V: TRBV5-6
CDR3: CASSLIQASGELFF

J: TRBJ2-1
V: TRBV28
CDR3: CASSLTNGGTYNEQFF

J: TRBJ2-7
V: TRBV5-1
CDR3: CASSLDRGRREQYF

J: TRBJ2-3
V: TRBV12-3/TRBV12-4
CDR3: CATKGGPWDTQYF

J: TRBJ1-5
V: TRBV18
CDR3: CASSPRRYSNQPQHF

J: TRBJ1-6
V: TRBV20-1
CDR3: CSASTRYSPLHF

J: TRBJ2-3
V: TRBV15
CDR3: CATSGGKRDTQYF

J: TRBJ2-2
V: TRBV27
CDR3: CASSLEERTGELFF